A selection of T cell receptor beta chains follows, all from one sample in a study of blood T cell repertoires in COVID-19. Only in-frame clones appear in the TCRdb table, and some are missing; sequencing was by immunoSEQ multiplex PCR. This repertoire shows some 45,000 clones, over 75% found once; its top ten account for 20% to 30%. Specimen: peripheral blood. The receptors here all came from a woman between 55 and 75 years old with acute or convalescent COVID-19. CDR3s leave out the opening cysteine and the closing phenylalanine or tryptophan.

cdr3_aa: ATGGKVGATNIDTQY
v_call: TRBV10-3
j_call: TRBJ2-3

cdr3_aa: ASQLSAGSYEQY
v_call: TRBV5-5
j_call: TRBJ2-7

cdr3_aa: ASSEAGGGWDTDTQY
v_call: TRBV6-1
j_call: TRBJ2-3

cdr3_aa: ASSLWGGSPKYGYT
v_call: TRBV5-6
j_call: TRBJ1-2

cdr3_aa: ASTHPGGRADQPQH
v_call: TRBV19
j_call: TRBJ1-5

cdr3_aa: ASRPVFSDNEQF
v_call: TRBV6-5
j_call: TRBJ2-1

cdr3_aa: ASSPGHGGYEQY
v_call: TRBV18
j_call: TRBJ2-7

cdr3_aa: ASRQGGLGEKLF
v_call: TRBV6-5
j_call: TRBJ1-4

cdr3_aa: ASSLGHRQF
v_call: TRBV27
j_call: TRBJ2-1

cdr3_aa: ASSLTWGRDAF
v_call: TRBV4-1
j_call: TRBJ1-1

cdr3_aa: ASSFSGAPQETQY
v_call: TRBV27
j_call: TRBJ2-5

cdr3_aa: ASSLDRNAQY
v_call: TRBV5-6
j_call: TRBJ2-3

cdr3_aa: ASSQDRGGWQPQH
v_call: TRBV3-1/TRBV3-2
j_call: TRBJ1-5

cdr3_aa: ASSIGRGYNQPQH
v_call: TRBV19
j_call: TRBJ1-5

cdr3_aa: ASSRPATGNTEAF
v_call: TRBV7-9
j_call: TRBJ1-1

cdr3_aa: ASSLEAGSGANVLT
v_call: TRBV5-8
j_call: TRBJ2-6

cdr3_aa: ASSDSTPGQAYGYT
v_call: TRBV25-1
j_call: TRBJ1-2

cdr3_aa: ASSFAGTGNQPQH
v_call: TRBV27
j_call: TRBJ1-5

cdr3_aa: ADRGGAF
v_call: TRBV21-1
j_call: TRBJ1-1

cdr3_aa: ASGMEGERRL
v_call: TRBV12-5
j_call: TRBJ2-1